Shown below are 21 T cell receptor beta chains from a single sample sequenced in a study of blood T cell repertoires in COVID-19. The repertoire was sequenced with immunoSEQ multiplex PCR; TCRdb's copy has only in-frame clones and lacks some. In the table there are 150,000 or so clones, around 88% of which are singletons. The specimen was peripheral blood. All receptors derive from a human donor in a cohort sampled during active COVID-19.

The rearrangement uses TRBV6-5 and TRBJ2-7, with 14 bases identical to TRBD2. Per the germline V gene, CDR1 is MNHEY and CDR2 is SVGAGI. V lost 4 bases, J lost 6 bases, and 5 bases stayed unmatched. CDR3 size: 15 residues. CDR3 in DNA: TGTGCCAGCAGTTTGACTAGCGGGGGGGCGGGCGAGCAGTACTTC. Encoded protein: CASSLTSGGAGEQYF.

V is TRBV19 and J is TRBJ2-3; TRBD2 aligns across 7 bases. This CDR3 is built from 16 residues. After removal of 10 bases from V and 0 bases from J, the junction contained 13 bases not matched to a gene. Germline V gene lookup returns CDR1 LNHDA and CDR2 SQIVND (reference sequence). The CDR3 bases are TGTGCCACTTCCCTAGGGAGGGCGACAAGCACAGATACGCAGTATTTT. As protein: CATSLGRATSTDTQYF.

The chain employs TRBV4-2 and TRBJ2-6, with a possible D match to TRBD1 (5 bases). Germline V gene lookup returns CDR1 LGHNA and CDR2 YNFKEQ. CDR3 size: 16 residues. V was cut by 0 bases and J by 0 bases, with 6 bases left in between. CDR3: CASSQEQASGANVLTF. CDR3 sequence (DNA): TGTGCCAGCAGCCAAGAACAGGCCTCTGGGGCCAACGTCCTGACTTTC.

A single count supports this clone. The chain uses TRBV6-1 and TRBJ1-2; 8 bases fit TRBD1. CDR1 and CDR2 (germline): MNHNS, SASEGT. With 3 bases clipped from V and 4 bases from J, the junction kept 1 base outside the gene matches. The CDR3 covers 13 residues. Here the CDR3 DNA reads TGTGCCAGCAGTGAGACAGGGGTCTATGGCTACACCTTC. Encoded protein: CASSETGVYGYTF.

V and J are TRBV18 and TRBJ2-7, with D maybe TRBD2 (6 bases). Germline V gene data show CDR1 as KGHSH and CDR2 as LQKENI. The CDR3 is 14 amino acids. Trimming took off 2 bases at V and 4 bases at J, with 12 bases between the two ends. The CDR3 sequence is CASSPTGETYEQYF. DNA for the CDR3: TGTGCCAGCTCACCAACGGGAGAGACTTACGAGCAGTACTTC.

The gene calls are TRBV6-4 and TRBJ2-3, with TRBD2 matching 7 bases. Germline V gives CDR1 MRHNA, CDR2 SNTAGT. V trimming: 4 bases; J trimming: 2 bases; junction bases outside the gene matches: 12. CDR3 size: 17 residues. The DNA of the CDR3 is TGTGCCAGCAGTGGGGTTTGGTCTAGCGGCGACACAGATACGCAGTATTTT. Its protein product is CASSGVWSSGDTDTQYF.

The chain recombines TRBV4-1 with TRBJ1-2, with TRBD1 matching 10 bases. Unmatched junction bases numbered 0, after V lost 0 bases and J lost 2 bases. Germline CDR1 reads MGHRA; CDR2 reads YSYEKL. The CDR3 is 15 amino acids. CDR3 region: CASSQEDRGNYGYTF. DNA for the CDR3: TGCGCCAGCAGCCAAGAGGACAGGGGGAACTATGGCTACACCTTC.

This chain joins TRBV6-1 and TRBJ1-2; no reliable D call. The CDR3 runs to 17 residues. CDR1 MNHNS and CDR2 SASEGT come from the germline V gene. The V and J ends lost 4 bases and 3 bases respectively, with 21 bases between them. The CDR3 DNA sequence: TGTGCCAGCAGTGGCGCGACTCCCGTTTCCGCTGACTATGGCTACACCTTC. Its translation: CASSGATPVSADYGYTF.

This clone was seen only a few times. The V and J genes are TRBV7-9 and TRBJ1-2; D is undetermined. Germline V gives CDR1 SEHNR, CDR2 FQNEAQ (reference sequence). This CDR3 is 14 amino acids long. Deletions cut 4 bases from V and 5 bases from J, with 14 bases between. Here the CDR3 DNA reads TGTGCCAGCAGCTCTGAGCGGGTGGGATATGGCTACACCTTC. It is translated as CASSSERVGYGYTF.

The V call is TRBV6-5, the J call TRBJ2-7; 7 positions agree with TRBD2. Losses at the gene ends were 6 bases for V and 5 bases for J; bases not matched to a gene: 10. The germline CDR1 and CDR2 sequences are MNHEY and SVGAGI. The CDR3 sequence is 14 residues long. CDR3 nucleotide sequence: TGTGCCAGCAGGGGACTACCGGTGGGACACGAGCAGTACTTC. Its protein product is CASRGLPVGHEQYF.

CDR3 nucleotide sequence: TGTGCCAGCTCACCCTCGACAGGGGCAGGCGGAAACACCATATATTTT. Translating gives CASSPSTGAGGNTIYF. The J gene is TRBJ1-3, the V gene TRBV18; TRBD1 matches 8 bases. V shed 3 bases, J shed 4 bases, and the junction held 8 bases outside the gene matches. The germline V gene has CDR1 KGHSH and CDR2 LQKENI. The CDR3 consists of 16 residues.

This sequence joins TRBV19 and TRBJ1-5; the D gene is possibly TRBD1 (6 bases). Germline lookup yields CDR1 LNHDA and CDR2 SQIVND (reference sequence). V shed 7 bases and J shed 9 bases, with 25 bases lying between them. The CDR3 loop spans 16 amino acids. CDR3 sequence (DNA): TGTGCCAGTAATCAGGCACAGGGCGACCCGAGTAGGCCCCAGCATTTT. Its protein is CASNQAQGDPSRPQHF.

The chain combines TRBV28 with TRBJ2-7, with a weak D call TRBD1 (5 bases). Per the germline V gene, CDR1 is MDHEN and CDR2 is SYDVKM. The CDR3 is made up of 14 amino acids. Trimming shortened V by 3 bases and J by 2 bases, and 11 bases separated the two germline ends. The CDR3 DNA is TGTGCCAGCAGTTTCCCCAGGGAACCCTACGAGCAGTACTTC. This encodes CASSFPREPYEQYF.

This clone has only one observation. This chain links TRBV19 with TRBJ1-2; 7 bases match TRBD1. Looked up from germline, CDR1 is LNHDA and CDR2 is SQIVND (reference sequence). The CDR3 loop spans 14 amino acids. V lost 0 bases and J lost 4; bases outside the gene matches: 2. CDR3 in amino acids: CASSIERTGYGYTF. For the CDR3, the DNA is TGTGCCAGTAGTATAGAGAGGACAGGCTATGGCTACACCTTC.

This clone was detected once. This chain connects TRBV5-6 to TRBJ2-4; maybe TRBD1 (6 bases). V was cut by 0 bases and J by 0 bases, with 16 bases left in between. Germline assignment: CDR1 SGHDT and CDR2 YYEEEE. The CDR3 spans 18 residues. CDR3 in DNA: TGTGCCAGCAGCTTGGGGGGTTACAGGGAAATAGCCAAAAACATTCAGTACTTC. Translating gives CASSLGGYREIAKNIQYF.

As concerns this clone: One junction end does not reproduce the germline sequence, and a read error may be involved. J is TRBJ2-2 and V is TRBV7-7; tentatively, D is TRBD1 (6 bases). Looked up from germline, CDR1 is SSHAT and CDR2 is FNYEAQ (reference sequence). The CDR3 has 16 amino acids. The CDR3 bases are TGTGCTAGCAGCCCCGGGACATACGCGAACACCGGGGAGCTGTTTTTT. It yields the protein CASSPGTYANTGELFF.

This chain joins TRBV15 and TRBJ2-7; weak D call: TRBD2 (5 bases). This CDR3 has 14 amino acids. Germline V gene sequence: CDR1 LNHNV, CDR2 YYDKDF (reference sequence). The ends were cut back, 1 base at V and 2 bases at J, with 9 bases in the middle. The CDR3, as DNA: TGTGCCACCAGCAGAGGGTCGGGGACCTACGAGCAGTACTTC. This sequence encodes CATSRGSGTYEQYF.

This sequence joins TRBV18 and TRBJ2-7, with 10 positions matching TRBD2. Germline values: CDR1 KGHSH, CDR2 LQKENI. Trimming took 5 bases from V and 0 from J; bases not matched to a gene: 4. This CDR3 is 15 amino acids long. The CDR3 is CASSSRTSGSYEQYF. In nucleotides, the CDR3 is TGTGCCAGCTCATCGCGGACTAGCGGCTCCTACGAGCAGTACTTC.

The J gene is TRBJ1-2, the V gene TRBV4-3, with a possible D match to TRBD1 (5 bases). The V gene's germline CDR1 is LGHNA and CDR2 YSLEER. Between the trimmed V and J ends, which lost 0 bases and 6 bases, there was a span of 14 bases. The CDR3 loop spans 15 amino acids. CDR3 nucleotide sequence: TGCGCCAGCAGCCAAGATTTTGGAGGGGATAATGGCTACACCTTC. Its protein product is CASSQDFGGDNGYTF.

V and J are TRBV9 and TRBJ2-5, with D perhaps TRBD1 (6 bases). Germline V lookup: CDR1 SGDLS, CDR2 YYNGEE. V lost 0 bases to trimming and J lost 1 base, with 16 bases between them. CDR3 length: 17 residues. The CDR3 DNA reads TGTGCCAGCAGCGTAGACCCCGATGGGGGCCTCCAAGAGACCCAGTACTTC. This sequence encodes CASSVDPDGGLQETQYF.

The V call is TRBV6-5, the J call TRBJ1-2; TRBD1 agrees at 10 bases. V trimming: 4 bases; J trimming: 4 bases; junction bases outside the gene matches: 3. The CDR3 length is 14 residues. Germline V gene sequence: CDR1 MNHEY, CDR2 SVGAGI. The DNA of the CDR3 is TGTGCCAGCAGTTTGTGGACAGGGGGCTATGGCTACACCTTC. It is translated as CASSLWTGGYGYTF.